This T cell receptor beta chain was captured in a study of OX40 agonist ivuxolimab in advanced cancers. Study context: Ivuxolimab, an antibody that agonizes OX40 (CD134), was administered to the patients.

The germline V gene encodes CDR1 MDHEN and CDR2 SYDVKM. Trimming pared 5 bases from V and 3 bases from J, leaving 4 bases between. The CDR3 has 11 residues. The repertoire was sequenced with immunoSEQ multiplex PCR; TCRdb's copy has only in-frame clones and lacks some. The sample has over 40,000 clones; roughly 86% are singletons. The origin of this receptor is an adult with an advanced solid tumor such as melanoma, head and neck, liver or kidney cancer. This sequence joins TRBV28 and TRBJ1-2; no definite D call. The source was CD4+ or CD8+ T cells sorted from blood, collected in a trial of the OX40 agonist ivuxolimab. CDR3 in amino acids: CASSGYYGYTF. CDR3 nucleotides: TGTGCCAGCAGTGGATACTATGGCTACACCTTC.